This T cell receptor (beta chain) was profiled in a study of the immune and genomic landscape of osteosarcoma (dated by TCRdb to about 2020). With respect to the entire study: The overall cohort was composed of 48 pediatric and adult patients with high-grade osteosarcoma, and a median age at diagnosis of 25 to 30 years (range 5-81) was recorded. To define immunogenic potential, the study profiled osteosarcoma specimens using whole genome, RNA and T-cell receptor sequencing along with immunohistochemistry and reverse phase protein arrays. The goal of the study was to explain why immune checkpoint inhibitors show limited clinical activity in osteosarcoma. The osteosarcoma immunogenomic landscape was characterized by integrating TCR sequencing results with transcriptome, protein array and immunostaining data. Two samples from the same tumor site were contributed by each of a few patients. In the overall cohort, more than 45% of patients were male, and approximately 80% had localized disease at diagnosis. The cohort was enriched for poor-risk disease, with around 77% showing unfavorable pathologic response to standard therapy and approximately 66% deceased. The full study reports these points: In five cases a single hyperexpanded clone dominated the repertoire, and each of those five cases had fewer than 100 T-cell clonotypes. No statistical method determined sample size because osteosarcoma is rare and all possible samples were collected. TCR productive clonality was higher in the immune-hot C3 cluster than the cold C1 cluster but still low overall. Alongside the frozen tumor specimens, matched blood was collected from only two patients. Overall, productive TCR clonality was low, with an average of 0.09 and a maximum of 0.3, which suggests limited T-cell clonal expansion. Clonality benchmarks came from external normal skin and healthy peripheral blood data rather than matched normal tissue.

TCR beta chain CDR3 regions were immunosequenced with the ImmunoSEQ Assay (Adaptive Biotechnologies). The paper's data handling went like this. TCRB rearrangements, read counts, read proportions and gene usage were exported through the ImmunoSEQ Analyzer platform. T-cell clonality was computed as 1 minus Pielou's evenness on productive rearrangements. In the clonal space homeostasis analysis, clonotypes were grouped as rare, small, medium, large or hyperexpanded (0.01 to 1 of the repertoire). TCR productive clonality was compared across immune clusters C1, C2 and C3 using the Wilcoxon rank sum test. Sourced from immuneACCESS, this table was stored by TCRdb with only in-frame sequences that have V and J called. A share of the clones is absent; for the studies checked, an unresolved V gene accounts for under half, and the remainder has no known explanation. That table is the source of V, J and clone size, and D and trimming were worked out from the DNA. This sample lists 6,000 to 7,000 clones; approximately 64% were detected once. Jointly, the top ten make up around 16% of the sample.

The CDR3 holds 18 amino acids from the cysteine to the phenylalanine. Solely the CDR3 DNA is kept, with 54 bases framed from the first base. As encoded in the germline V gene, CDR1 is SGHVS while CDR2 is FQNEAQ. The specimens were post-treatment primary, local recurrence and metastasis tumors obtained from patients with a poor prognosis. A word on this clone: There is no known antigen for this receptor. Germline is not matched at one junction end, which may reflect a read error.

Source material: osteosarcoma tumor tissue from the lung. The chain is assembled from TRBV7-8 and TRBJ2-6, with the identity of the D gene unclear. The TCR originated in a human donor with osteosarcoma. The CDR3 protein sequence reads: CASSTIMFTTKSGQRPAF. The nucleotide sequence reads TGTGCCAGCAGCACGATTATGTTTACCACAAAGTCGGGCCAACGTCCTGCTTTC.